This is a list of T cell receptor beta chains from one sample in a study of Tregs in tolerant kidney transplant recipients. The protocol was immunoSEQ multiplex PCR, while the TCRdb copy is restricted to in-frame clones and leaves out a portion. This sample yields 62,000 or so clones, of which around 98% are seen a single time; 0.3% to 0.35% belongs to the top ten. This material consisted of Tregs from blood, taken before the transplant. The receptors come from a human donor who received a combined kidney and bone marrow transplant. CDR3s leave out the opening cysteine and the closing phenylalanine or tryptophan. D genes are given only for firm matches.

D: -
V: TRBV27
J: TRBJ2-3
CDR3: ASSDTLLGQRELY

D: -
V: TRBV5-8
J: TRBJ1-1
CDR3: ASSFVTEAF

D: -
V: TRBV6-6
J: TRBJ2-3
CDR3: ASRPKWGADTQY

D: -
V: TRBV12-2
J: TRBJ2-3
CDR3: ASRPTYSTDTQY

D: -
V: TRBV12-5
J: TRBJ2-1
CDR3: ASGLPHRDNEQF

D: TRBD2
V: TRBV10-3
J: TRBJ2-1
CDR3: AISDLREGGYNGQF

D: TRBD2
V: TRBV7-8
J: TRBJ2-3
CDR3: ASSSRRGTRGASDTQY

D: TRBD1
V: TRBV10-3
J: TRBJ2-1
CDR3: AIKADRGPYNEQF

D: TRBD1
V: TRBV10-3
J: TRBJ1-5
CDR3: AISGQGDSNQPQH

D: -
V: TRBV19
J: TRBJ1-2
CDR3: ASSIASTGYGYT

D: TRBD1
V: TRBV7-9
J: TRBJ1-5
CDR3: ASSLVVGTGVYQPQH

D: -
V: TRBV28
J: TRBJ1-3
CDR3: ASRAGGSFSGNTIY

D: TRBD2
V: TRBV4-2
J: TRBJ2-7
CDR3: ASSPQGLAGGYSYEQY

D: -
V: TRBV12-5
J: TRBJ1-1
CDR3: ASGLRGGTEAF

D: -
V: TRBV29-1
J: TRBJ1-2
CDR3: SVMVGYGYT

D: TRBD1
V: TRBV5-4
J: TRBJ1-4
CDR3: ASSADRGLEKLF

D: TRBD2
V: TRBV30
J: TRBJ2-2
CDR3: ARGRGGDTGELF

D: TRBD2
V: TRBV7-2
J: TRBJ2-1
CDR3: ASSFTSGSNEQF

D: TRBD2
V: TRBV5-1
J: TRBJ2-2
CDR3: ASSLLAGAGGELF

D: TRBD2
V: TRBV15
J: TRBJ2-5
CDR3: ATSTGTSGRPETQY

D: -
V: TRBV7-3
J: TRBJ2-1
CDR3: ASSLNQGIINEQF

D: TRBD1
V: TRBV15
J: TRBJ1-6
CDR3: ATSSRRQGRSDSPLH

D: -
V: TRBV6-1
J: TRBJ1-2
CDR3: ASSEYRTIGYGYT

D: TRBD2
V: TRBV7-2
J: TRBJ2-3
CDR3: ASSLGSGRVTDTQY

D: -
V: TRBV5-1
J: TRBJ2-1
CDR3: ASSLIPGSFNEQF

D: -
V: TRBV2
J: TRBJ2-3
CDR3: ASSPLAFEGTDTQY

D: TRBD2
V: TRBV5-8
J: TRBJ2-3
CDR3: ASSPWTSGRASTDTQY

D: -
V: TRBV18
J: TRBJ2-7
CDR3: ASSPEDWFRYEQY

D: -
V: TRBV20-1
J: TRBJ2-1
CDR3: SAYSYNEQF

D: -
V: TRBV5-6
J: TRBJ1-2
CDR3: ASSLGSRIYGYT

D: TRBD1
V: TRBV5-1
J: TRBJ2-5
CDR3: ASRPRDRGETQY

D: TRBD2
V: TRBV6-1
J: TRBJ2-1
CDR3: ASSDIAGRNEQF

D: -
V: TRBV5-1
J: TRBJ1-3
CDR3: ASSLDIGNTIY

D: TRBD1
V: TRBV15
J: TRBJ1-4
CDR3: ATSKPGTGVEKLF

D: TRBD1
V: TRBV4-1
J: TRBJ1-4
CDR3: ASSHDRERVGEKLF

D: TRBD1
V: TRBV5-1
J: TRBJ2-7
CDR3: ASSLGGGSREQY

D: -
V: TRBV4-3
J: TRBJ2-1
CDR3: ASSQEGGRWDEQF

D: TRBD2
V: TRBV9
J: TRBJ2-5
CDR3: ASSVSGTPGETQY

D: TRBD1
V: TRBV10-3
J: TRBJ2-7
CDR3: ASRDRPSYYEQY

D: -
V: TRBV7-9
J: TRBJ1-1
CDR3: ASSPQPNRVVEAF

D: -
V: TRBV7-7
J: TRBJ2-5
CDR3: ASSPRGGAGQY

D: -
V: TRBV7-2
J: TRBJ2-7
CDR3: ASSLQVTYEQY

D: -
V: TRBV7-2
J: TRBJ2-7
CDR3: ASSLAGEPYEQY

D: TRBD1
V: TRBV7-2
J: TRBJ1-4
CDR3: ASSSQIKTGATNEKLF

D: TRBD1
V: TRBV6-5
J: TRBJ2-2
CDR3: ASRPGQGGRELF

D: TRBD1
V: TRBV9
J: TRBJ2-7
CDR3: ASSVGVAGGQTTYEQY

D: TRBD1
V: TRBV10-2
J: TRBJ2-3
CDR3: ASRDRGRTDTQY

D: -
V: TRBV19
J: TRBJ2-7
CDR3: ASSIDLVSGYEQY

D: -
V: TRBV6-1
J: TRBJ2-7
CDR3: ASRWPDVDEQY

D: -
V: TRBV29-1
J: TRBJ1-1
CDR3: SVVPGDTEAF